This TCR beta chain was sequenced during a study of control samples from healthy donors and cancer patients. Data came from immunoSEQ multiplex PCR; TCRdb stores just in-frame clones and leaves some out. The top ten hold roughly 4.3% of the sample, which has fewer than 200,000 clones, 85% to 95% seen once. CDR1 is SQVTM, CDR2 ANQGSEA, per germline. The CDR3 has 12 amino acids. V lost 6 bases and J lost 5, with 11 bases in between. The sequence derives from a woman in her sixties in good health. The rearrangement uses TRBV29-1 and TRBJ2-1; D is tentatively TRBD1 or TRBD2 (5 bases each). The material sequenced was blood. In nucleotides, the CDR3 is TGCAGCGTGGGCAGGGAGCACAATGAGCAGTTCTTC. Its translation: CSVGREHNEQFF.